The sequence of this T cell receptor (beta chain) was determined in a study of CD8+CD57+ T cells in acquired aplastic anemia. Points from the study as a whole: Found in both controls and patients were fewer than 35 CD8+ CDR3 sequences.

The use of genomic DNA as template underpinned the TCR beta VDJ and CDR3 profiling. One entry per CDR3 protein results from TCRdb running MiXCR on the reads. The table has 150,000 to 200,000 distinct CDR3 sequences, under 75% seen once. A word on this clonotype: Its cognate antigen is unknown.

The CDR3 loop spans 15 amino acids. The V gene lost 0 bases and the J gene lost 15 bases, with 21 bases spanning the gap. Germline V gene data show CDR1 as DFQATT and CDR2 as SNEGSKA (reference sequence). This clonotype was sampled from a human donor in good health. The V gene is TRBV20-1, the J gene TRBJ1-6; D gene ambiguous. The sample comprised sorted CD4+, CD8+, or CD8+CD57+ T cells (not recorded which) from PBMCs. The CDR3: CSARDQRRPLFFLHF. The DNA of the CDR3 is TGCAGTGCTAGAGATCAGAGGCGACCCTTATTCTTCCTCCACTTT.